Listed here are 3 T cell receptor beta chains from one sample, sequenced in a study of cytomegalovirus exposure and HLA in healthy donors (dated by TCRdb to the late 2010s). Library creation used the immunoSEQ multiplex PCR assay. TCRdb retrieved this table from immuneACCESS and kept in-frame rearrangements only. Not all clones are present; in checked studies, unresolved V genes account for under half, and no reason is known for the remainder. The sample table lists 150,000 to 200,000 clones, nearly 90% of them with a count of one. The top ten constitute about 9.4% of the sample. The sequenced sample was PBMCs. The receptors originated from a woman younger than 30 in good health and CMV-seropositive.

This rearrangement joins TRBV6-1 to TRBJ2-5; D perhaps matches TRBD1 (6 bases). Germline CDR1 is MNHNS and CDR2 is SASEGT. The CDR3 totals 12 residues. V was cut by 7 bases and J by 1 base, with 7 bases left in between. This chain's CDR3 is CASKQGQETQYF. For the CDR3, the DNA is TGTGCCAGCAAACAGGGCCAAGAGACCCAGTACTTC.

This chain joins TRBV25-1 and TRBJ1-2; 9 bases line up with TRBD1. The germline CDR1 and CDR2 sequences are MGHDK and SYGVNS. With 5 bases clipped from V and 6 bases from J, the junction kept 7 bases outside the gene matches. This CDR3 region has 14 residues. CDR3 residues: CASSTTGTGHGYTF. Here the CDR3 DNA reads TGTGCCAGCAGTACCACCGGGACAGGGCATGGCTACACCTTC.

The chain uses TRBV29-1 and TRBJ2-7; tentatively, D is TRBD1 (5 bases). Germline V gives CDR1 SQVTM, CDR2 ANQGSEA. The CDR3 sequence is 13 residues long. Trimming removed 1 base at V and 2 bases at J, with 9 bases between. CDR3 protein: CSVEAQGTYEQYF. CDR3 bases: TGCAGCGTTGAAGCCCAGGGTACCTACGAGCAGTACTTC.